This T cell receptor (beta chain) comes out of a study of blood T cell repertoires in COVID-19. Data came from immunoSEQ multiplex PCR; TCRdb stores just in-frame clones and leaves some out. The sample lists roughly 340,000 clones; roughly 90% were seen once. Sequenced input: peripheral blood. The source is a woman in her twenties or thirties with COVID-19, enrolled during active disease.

The CDR3: CASSEDRVRSSGNTIYF. The CDR3 bases are TGCGCCAGCAGCGAGGACAGGGTGCGTAGCTCTGGAAACACCATATATTTT. The rearrangement links TRBV5-1 to TRBJ1-3; TRBD1 agrees at 8 bases. Germline CDR1 reads SGHRS; CDR2 reads YFSETQ. This CDR3 spans 17 amino acids. Unmatched junction bases numbered 9, after V lost 4 bases and J lost 0 bases.